This T cell receptor (beta chain) was retrieved from a study of blood T cells in healthy people across ages (dated by TCRdb to about 2015). Concerning the study at large: Template switching captured roughly one uniquely barcoded TCR beta cDNA molecule per two T cells in model experiments. Age-related changes in TCR beta repertoire diversity were measured in the study by deep sequencing normalized with unique cDNA molecular identifiers. Four age groups were formed from the donors: young (average approximately 15 years), middle-aged (approximately 42), aged (approximately 60) and long-lived (around 80). Donors of different ages were randomly distributed across sequencing lanes to avoid experimental bias. Using the same blood draw, the study looked at two additional independent replicas of 1 million unique cDNA reads for two donors, one aged 18 to 30 and the other aged 80 or older. Points the paper makes about the study in general: The long-lived group showed more naive CD4+ T cells, fewer expanded clones and increased TCR diversity than the aged group, suggesting age selection. Estimates of total diversity from one million sequenced T cells were regarded as lower bounds and underestimates. Since profiling was done on bulk unsorted PBMCs, naive and antigen-experienced compartments could not be conclusively compared. Because donor CMV infection status was unknown, age-related changes in expanded clonotypes were potentially confounded. Observed TCR beta diversity correlated strongly with the percentage of naive T cells measured by flow cytometry. Observed TCR beta diversity per million T cells fell roughly linearly with age, and a significant reduction was already apparent by age roughly 40.

Concerning this clonotype: Its specific antigen is unknown. No much larger clone is present one base from it, and per-base qualities are unavailable.

Donors were 35 to 40 systemically healthy Caucasian individuals from Russia aged roughly 6 to 100 years. Each donor gave approximately 10 milliliters of peripheral blood, collected into EDTA-treated Vacutainer tubes. Ficoll-Paque density-gradient centrifugation was used to isolate PBMCs, with at least 6 million per sample. Trizol reagent was used to extract total RNA from the PBMCs, yielding at least 5 micrograms per sample. For every donor, flow cytometry on a PBMC aliquot measured the percentage of naive CD45RAhigh/CD27high T cells. The library relied on 5' RACE. Reads for this sample came from an Illumina HiSeq 2500. A second 7 to 11 cycle PCR used a sample-barcoded 5' primer and a J-beta primer mix. A template-switch 5' adaptor carrying 12 random nucleotides introduced a unique molecular identifier onto each TCR beta cDNA molecule. At least 2.5 million CDR3-containing paired-end reads were obtained from each sample. The Mint cDNA synthesis kit, primed by a TRBC-specific oligonucleotide, was used to synthesize first-strand cDNA from all RNA. After uracil-DNA glycosylase treatment, a first 18-cycle PCR used universal primers M1SS and BC2_uni_R on all cDNA. Per the authors' processing: Each sample was normalized by randomly selecting 1 million high-quality reads, each carrying a distinct molecular identifier. Instead of being binned into consensus sequences, reads with shared molecular identifiers were discarded. MiTCR, with a Q25 quality threshold and the strictest error-elimination algorithm, was used for CDR3 identification, clonotype clustering and error correction. Lower-bound total TCR beta diversity was estimated with a nonparametric unseen species model using Euler transformation. TCRdb ran its own pipeline on the public reads, namely fastp trimming at Q25 and MiXCR clone calling, and kept in-frame beta chains. Records with the same CDR3 protein are collapsed into one entry carrying the most frequent genes and DNA. The V and J calls, along with clone size, are taken from TCRdb and not from the paper's own processing. This sample gives some 790,000 distinct CDR3 sequences in total; about 28% of them show up just once. The ten largest clones represent about 18% of the sample.

V drops 4 bases and J drops 13 bases, leaving 14 bases in between. CDR1 SEHNR and CDR2 FQNEAQ were looked up in the germline V gene (reference sequence). The CDR3 runs 12 residues from the cysteine to the phenylalanine. The DNA shown is the 36-base CDR3, in frame from base 1. Specimen: blood. The chain couples TRBV7-9 to TRBJ2-1; TRBD1 is a possible D gene, resting on 5 matching bases. The receptor comes from a woman older than 75 in good health. The sequenced DNA: TGTGCCAGCAGCTCGGACAAGGGCAGTCAGTTCTTC. Its protein product is CASSSDKGSQFF.